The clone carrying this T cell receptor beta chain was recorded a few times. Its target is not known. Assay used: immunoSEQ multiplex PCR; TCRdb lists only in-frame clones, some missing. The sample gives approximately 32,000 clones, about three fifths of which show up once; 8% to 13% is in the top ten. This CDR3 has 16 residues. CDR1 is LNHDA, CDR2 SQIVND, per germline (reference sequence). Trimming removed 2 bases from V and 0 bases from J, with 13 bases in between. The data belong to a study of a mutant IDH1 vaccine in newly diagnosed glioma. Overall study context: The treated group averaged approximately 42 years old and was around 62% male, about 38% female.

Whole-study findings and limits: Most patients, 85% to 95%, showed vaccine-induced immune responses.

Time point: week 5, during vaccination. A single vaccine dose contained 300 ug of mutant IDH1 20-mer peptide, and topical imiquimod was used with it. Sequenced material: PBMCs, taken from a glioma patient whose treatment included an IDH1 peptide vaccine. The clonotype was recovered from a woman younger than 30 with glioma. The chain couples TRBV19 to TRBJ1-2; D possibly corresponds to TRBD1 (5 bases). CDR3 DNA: TGTGCCAGTAGTATAATACCCGAGGGGACTAACTATGGCTACACCTTC. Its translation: CASSIIPEGTNYGYTF.